The entry below gives a single TCR beta chain sequence along with its context. Which antigen it targets is not known. Base qualities were left out, and no much larger clone turns up one base away. This entry is derived from a study of cytomegalovirus exposure and HLA in healthy donors listed by TCRdb under 2017. Background for the entire study: According to a later analysis, one platform produced both the roughly 130 validation repertoires and the 670 or so repertoires of the first cohort. Besides the first cohort of more than 650 subjects, a separate validation cohort made up of around 120 different subjects was used. The aim of the study was to test whether cataloging public T cell receptors could identify signatures of past pathogen exposure. To predict cytomegalovirus infection status, the study combined high-throughput TCR immunosequencing, statistical association of individual TCRs with disease status, and machine learning. Results the study describes overall, beyond this receptor: While some public TCRs were present in many individuals, most TCR sequences turned up only very rarely across donors. A total of 150 to 200 TCR beta chains were listed by the study as associated with cytomegalovirus. The authors suggested that the approach could potentially be extended to other disease states and immunological phenotypes. A later analysis had no HLA typing for the validation cohort, so co-occurrence there was scored across all 110 or so repertoires. A later analysis found that TCRs clustered in the first cohort also tended to co-occur in the roughly 120 validation repertoires, with more than 90% of cluster scores above 0. The classifier was reported to diagnose cytomegalovirus status with high specificity and sensitivity in both the original cohort and the validation cohort. In vitro tests confirmed that a few of the cytomegalovirus-associated TCR beta chains recognize cytomegalovirus antigens.

Here V drops 4 bases and J drops 11 bases, and the junction holds 2 bases not matched to any gene. The CDR3 goes from the cysteine to the phenylalanine over 11 residues. Left in the record is the CDR3 DNA by itself, 33 bases read in frame from the first base. As encoded in the germline V gene, CDR1 is SGHAT while CDR2 is FQNNGV. Receptor libraries were prepared by the immunoSEQ multiplex PCR assay. Per the authors' processing: A statistical classification framework was built to diagnose cytomegalovirus status from the catalog of TCR beta chain sequences. TCRdb obtained this table from immuneACCESS and retained in-frame rearrangements with V and J assigned. These tables miss some clones; where compared with another copy, unresolved V genes account for less than half of the shortfall, and the remainder is unexplained. The D gene and trimming were derived from the DNA, and the V and J assignments and clone size from that table. The sample has some 65,000 clones on record, roughly 95% of them singletons. Around 2.4% of the sample rests with the top ten.

The donors belonged to the validation cohort of over a hundred subjects, which was separate from the 666-subject first cohort. Sample: PBMCs. This clonotype was sampled from a man between 18 and 29 years old in good health and CMV-seronegative. The V gene is TRBV11-2 and the J gene is TRBJ1-1; 9 of the junction bases match TRBD1. In nucleotide form, the sequence is TGTGCCAGCAGCTCTGGGACAGGGGCTTTCTTT. This encodes CASSSGTGAFF. The reference TRBV11-2 and TRBJ1-1 proteins fill in what lies around the CDR3, so the full variable domain reads EAGVAQSPRYKIIEKRQSVAFWCNPISGHATLYWYQQILGQGPKLLIQFQNNGVVDDSQLPKDRFSAERLKGVDSTLKIQPAKLEDSAVYLCASSSGTGAFFGQGTRLTVV.